Listed here are 22 T cell receptor beta chains from one sample, sequenced in a study of T-cell memory formation after mild COVID-19. TCRdb passed the 5' RACE reads through MiXCR, listing each CDR3 protein once. The table includes some 120,000 distinct CDR3 sequences, approximately 15% detected once. The specimen sequenced was PBMCs or a T cell subset sorted from them (not recorded which). The receptor set was obtained from an adult woman who had mild COVID-19 (a few samples of this study predate the infection). Cell type and time point are not known.

This clonotype was detected only a few times. The rearrangement uses TRBV4-2 and TRBJ1-1, with D possibly matching TRBD1 (6 bases). This CDR3 spans 15 amino acids. Looked up from germline, CDR1 is LGHNA and CDR2 is YNFKEQ. The ends were cut back, 0 bases at V and 11 bases at J, with 19 bases in the middle. The CDR3 region has the DNA TGTGCCAGCAGCCAAGATGAGGGGGACTTTAAAGGGGCTTTCTTT. This sequence encodes CASSQDEGDFKGAFF.

In DNA form, the CDR3 reads TGTGCCAGCTCACCACCGATAGCGGAAAGCTCCTACAATGAGCAGTTCTTC. This codes for CASSPPIAESSYNEQFF. The chain employs TRBV18 and TRBJ2-1; a possible D gene is TRBD2 (6 bases). This CDR3 contains 17 residues. The V gene's germline CDR1 is KGHSH and CDR2 LQKENI. V shed 0 bases and J shed 0 bases, with 12 bases lying between them. Variable domain in full (rest from reference TRBV18 and TRBJ2-1): NAGVMQNPRHLVRRRGQEARLRCSPMKGHSHVYWYRQLPEEGLKFMVYLQKENIIDESGMPKERFSAEFPKEGPSILRIQQVVRGDSAAYFCASSPPIAESSYNEQFFGPGTRLTVL.

This clonotype was observed at least ten times. The chain is built from TRBV7-2 and TRBJ2-7; 9 bases are a match to TRBD1. Trimming removed 5 bases from V and 3 bases from J; junction bases left unmatched: 11. This CDR3 contains 16 residues. Germline V lookup: CDR1 SGHTA, CDR2 FQGNSA. The CDR3 sequence: CASSRQPGQGIYEQYF. The DNA of the CDR3 is TGTGCCAGCAGCCGACAGCCCGGACAGGGGATCTACGAGCAGTACTTC.

V gene TRBV19 combines with J gene TRBJ2-3, with 8 bases aligning to TRBD2. The CDR3 loop spans 19 amino acids. Trimming at V came to 2 bases and at J to 3 bases, leaving 16 bases not matched to a gene. CDR1 is LNHDA, CDR2 SQIVND, per germline (reference sequence). The CDR3 region is CASSITPIGRGVQTDTQYF. DNA of the CDR3: TGTGCCAGTAGTATAACCCCTATCGGGCGGGGGGTCCAGACAGATACGCAGTATTTT.

The V call is TRBV5-1, the J call TRBJ1-1; a possible D gene is TRBD1 (6 bases). Germline V CDR1 and CDR2: SGHRS, YFSETQ. The CDR3 sequence is 12 residues long. V lost 9 bases to trimming and J lost 5 bases, with 14 bases between them. The CDR3 coding sequence is TGCGCCACCTCTAAGGGGGGGACTGAAGCTTTCTTT. Amino acids: CATSKGGTEAFF.

This clonotype appeared a few times. The J gene is TRBJ1-1, the V gene TRBV28, with unresolved D. The CDR3 consists of 15 residues. Between the trimmed V and J ends, which lost 5 bases and 4 bases, there was a span of 17 bases. Looked up from germline, CDR1 is MDHEN and CDR2 is SYDVKM. DNA of the CDR3: TGTGCCAGCAGTGACGCCTCGGCGGGTCGCACTGAAGCTTTCTTT. Translation gives CASSDASAGRTEAFF.

J is TRBJ1-3 and V is TRBV6-6; D is undetermined. The V end lost 7 bases, the J end lost 0 bases, and 13 bases lay between the germline ends. Germline V lookup: CDR1 MNHNY, CDR2 SVGAGI (reference sequence). The CDR3 loop spans 15 amino acids. The CDR3: CASTQPGLSGNTIYF. The CDR3 region has the DNA TGTGCCAGCACCCAGCCGGGTCTCTCTGGAAACACCATATATTTT.

The chain joins TRBV12-3 or TRBV12-4 to TRBJ2-1; 12 positions agree with TRBD2. The CDR3 sequence is 15 residues long. J was trimmed by 7 bases and V by 7 bases; bases with no gene match: 8. CDR3 sequence reads: CASTLTSGSLNEQFF. Here the CDR3 DNA reads TGTGCCAGCACCTTGACTAGCGGGAGTTTGAATGAGCAGTTCTTC.

The chain has TRBV2 and TRBJ2-2; D unclear. From germline, CDR1 is SNHLY and CDR2 FYNNEI. The CDR3 is 13 amino acids. Trimming stripped 4 bases from V and 0 bases from J, with 3 bases between. CDR3 protein: CASSGANTGELFF. Here the CDR3 DNA reads TGTGCCAGCAGTGGAGCGAACACCGGGGAGCTGTTTTTT.

The chain couples TRBV5-1 to TRBJ2-2, with TRBD2 matching over 9 bases. Germline loops: CDR1 SGHRS, CDR2 YFSETQ. The CDR3 covers 15 residues. J lost 4 bases, V lost 4 bases, and 5 bases had no gene match. DNA of the CDR3: TGCGCCAGCAGCAGACTAGCGGCGGGCACCGGGGAGCTGTTTTTT. Amino acids: CASSRLAAGTGELFF.

This clonotype has a handful of counts. The chain links TRBV6-5 to TRBJ2-3, with D hard to call. Trimming removed 4 bases from V and 4 bases from J, with 12 bases in between. The germline gives CDR1 MNHEY, CDR2 SVGAGI. This CDR3 spans 14 amino acids. CDR3 loop: CASSSYFGADTQYF. CDR3 bases: TGTGCCAGCAGTTCGTATTTTGGGGCAGATACGCAGTATTTT.

The J gene is TRBJ2-1, the V gene TRBV25-1; 12 bases map to TRBD2. V gave up 3 bases and J gave up 3 bases; unmatched junction bases: 12. This CDR3 is built from 19 residues. Germline V CDR1 and CDR2: MGHDK, SYGVNS. The CDR3 DNA sequence: TGTGCCAGCAGTGACTCCGGGCTAGCGGGGGGGCCTGACTACAATGAGCAGTTCTTC. Its protein is CASSDSGLAGGPDYNEQFF.

The rearrangement links TRBV10-3 to TRBJ2-3; D could derive from TRBD1 or TRBD2 (6 bases each). Between the trimmed V and J ends, which lost 4 bases and 2 bases, there was a span of 16 bases. Germline assignment: CDR1 ENHRY and CDR2 SYGVKD. This CDR3 comprises 16 residues. CDR3 in DNA: TGTGCCATCAGTGCGGCGAAGGGGGGCAACACAGATACGCAGTATTTT. It yields the protein CAISAAKGGNTDTQYF.

Here the CDR3 DNA reads TGTGCCAGCAGTGGTCCGTCGCATGAGCAGTTCTTC. Residues: CASSGPSHEQFF. V is TRBV6-2 or TRBV6-3 and J is TRBJ2-1; D is uncertain. This CDR3 comprises 12 residues. Between the trimmed V and J ends, which lost 5 bases and 8 bases, there was a span of 10 bases. Germline CDR1 and CDR2: MNHEY and SVGEGT.

In this sample, this clonotype turned up many times. The gene calls are TRBV2 and TRBJ2-1; 10 bases are shared with TRBD1. Per germline, CDR1 SNHLY and CDR2 FYNNEI. V was clipped by 9 bases and J by 9 bases; unmatched bases: 8. CDR3 length: 13 amino acids. In DNA form, the CDR3 reads TGTGCCAGGGGAGGGACAGGGGTTTCTGAGCAGTTCTTC. Translating it yields CARGGTGVSEQFF.

Here the CDR3 reads CASSDPGLGKTQYF. CDR3 coding DNA: TGTGCCAGCAGCGATCCGGGACTAGGAAAGACCCAGTACTTC. The chain links TRBV6-2 or TRBV6-3 to TRBJ2-5; 8 nucleotides match TRBD2. CDR1 MNHEY and CDR2 SVGEGT come from the germline V gene. The junction had 9 bases not matched to a gene; V was cut back by 6 bases and J by 6 bases. The CDR3 loop spans 14 amino acids.

CDR3: CASSQFLSSGLYEQYF. As DNA, the CDR3 is TGCGCCAGCAGCCAATTTCTCTCCTCGGGCCTCTACGAGCAGTACTTC. The chain couples TRBV4-3 to TRBJ2-7, with D unresolved. Trimming pared 2 bases from V and 3 bases from J, leaving 17 bases between. Germline loops: CDR1 LGHNA, CDR2 YSLEER. CDR3 length: 16 amino acids.

The V gene is TRBV14, the J gene TRBJ1-2; D perhaps matches TRBD1 (5 bases). V was shortened by 6 bases and J by 8 bases, with 10 bases between the two germline ends. Germline V gives CDR1 SGHDN, CDR2 FVKESK. The CDR3 is 11 amino acids. The CDR3, as DNA: TGTGCCAGCAGTAATCACAGGGGCTACACCTTC. This translates into CASSNHRGYTF.

In this sample, this clonotype turned up a few times. V gene TRBV3-1 combines with J gene TRBJ2-5; D perhaps matches TRBD1 (6 bases). The CDR3 sequence is 14 residues long. Germline V gene lookup returns CDR1 LGHDT and CDR2 YNNKEL (reference sequence). Trimming cost V 3 bases and J 2 bases, with 10 bases left between them. This chain's CDR3 is CASSHLRGQETQYF. In nucleotides, the CDR3 is TGTGCCAGCAGCCATCTAAGGGGGCAAGAGACCCAGTACTTC.

This clonotype was picked up a small number of times. The chain employs TRBV5-1 and TRBJ2-5; tentatively, D is TRBD1 or TRBD2 (5 bases each). Trimming took off 4 bases at V and 4 bases at J, with 14 bases between the two ends. The CDR3 is 14 amino acids. Looked up from germline, CDR1 is SGHRS and CDR2 is YFSETQ. In DNA form, the CDR3 reads TGCGCCAGCAGCGGTGGACGAGGGGCAGAGACCCAGTACTTC. Translating it yields CASSGGRGAETQYF.

The gene calls are TRBV7-6 and TRBJ2-2, with TRBD2 matching over 7 bases. From germline, CDR1 is SGHVS and CDR2 FNYEAQ. With 3 bases clipped from V and 3 bases from J, the junction kept 4 bases outside the gene matches. The CDR3 runs to 15 residues. The CDR3 is CASSFYSGYTGELFF. CDR3 bases: TGTGCCAGCAGCTTCTATAGCGGGTACACCGGGGAGCTGTTTTTT. The variable domain in full, with the rest retrieved from reference TRBV7-6 and TRBJ2-2, is GAGVSQSPRYKVTKRGQDVALRCDPISGHVSLYWYRQALGQGPEFLTYFNYEAQQDKSGLPNDRFSAERPEGSISTLTIQRTEQRDSAMYRCASSFYSGYTGELFFGEGSRLTVL.

This chain links TRBV7-9 with TRBJ2-3; possible D gene TRBD2, 6 bases. Trimming took 8 bases from V and 6 from J, leaving 12 bases between them. This CDR3 comprises 12 residues. Germline V gives CDR1 SEHNR, CDR2 FQNEAQ (reference sequence). The CDR3 coding sequence is TGTGCCAGCCGCTCGGGGGTTGATACGCAGTATTTT. Amino acids: CASRSGVDTQYF. The complete variable domain, with remaining parts taken from reference TRBV7-9 and TRBJ2-3, reads DTGVSQNPRHKITKRGQNVTFRCDPISEHNRLYWYRQTLGQGPEFLTYFQNEAQLEKSRLLSDRFSAERPKGSFSTLEIQRTEQGDSAMYLCASRSGVDTQYFGPGTRLTVL.